The present TCR beta chain was sequenced within a study of T cell repertoires in cytomegalovirus infection. Study in general: HLA-B-restricted CMV epitopes that are well studied were used alongside recently identified HLA-C-restricted ones. Public TCR beta signatures provided an indication of both CMV infection and a matching HLA type. Study-level findings and limits: Identification of carriers of CMV plus the relevant HLA was performed using cumulative public TCR beta family frequency.

TCRdb analysed the reads with MiXCR anew, one entry per CDR3 protein. This sample yields approximately 270,000 distinct CDR3 sequences, of which 20% to 25% are seen a single time; roughly 19% belongs to the top ten. Germline loops: CDR1 MNHEY, CDR2 SVGEGT. V lost 0 bases and J 5 bases, leaving 19 bases between the germline ends. This CDR3 has 17 amino acids. A few counts support this clonotype. As yet, its antigen is unknown. The chain recombines TRBV6-2 or TRBV6-3 with TRBJ1-1, with D possibly matching TRBD1 (5 bases). The clonotype was recovered from a human donor in good health (CMV status not recorded). Some clones in this sample may be carry-over from other donors' samples. Sequenced material: cultured PBMCs, taken from culture after CMV antigen stimulation. CDR3 DNA: TGTGCCAGCAGTTACTCCTCGTGGTCCACGGAGGGGACTGAAGCTTTCTTT. This translates into CASSYSSWSTEGTEAFF.